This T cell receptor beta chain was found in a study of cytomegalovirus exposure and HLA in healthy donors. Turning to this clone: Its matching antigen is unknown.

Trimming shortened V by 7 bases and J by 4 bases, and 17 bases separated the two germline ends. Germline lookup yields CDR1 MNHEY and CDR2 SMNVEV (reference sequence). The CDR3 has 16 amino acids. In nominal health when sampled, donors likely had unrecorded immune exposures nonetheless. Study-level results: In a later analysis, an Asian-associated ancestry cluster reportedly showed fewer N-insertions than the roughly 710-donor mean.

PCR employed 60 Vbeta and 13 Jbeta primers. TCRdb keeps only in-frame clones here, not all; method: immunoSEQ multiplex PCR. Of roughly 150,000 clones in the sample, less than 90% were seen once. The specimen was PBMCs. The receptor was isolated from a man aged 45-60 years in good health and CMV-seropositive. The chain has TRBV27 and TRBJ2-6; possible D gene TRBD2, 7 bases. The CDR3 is CASKLGGDVGANVLTF. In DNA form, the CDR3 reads TGTGCCAGCAAACTAGGGGGGGACGTGGGGGCCAACGTCCTGACTTTC. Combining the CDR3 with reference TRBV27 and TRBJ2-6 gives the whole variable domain EAQVTQNPRYLITVTGKKLTVTCSQNMNHEYMSWYRQDPGLGLRQIYYSMNVEVTDKGDVPEGYKVSRKEKRNFPLILESPSPNQTSLYFCASKLGGDVGANVLTFGAGSRLTVL.